This T cell receptor beta chain was identified in a study of T cell clonality in common variable immunodeficiency. Data came from immunoSEQ multiplex PCR; TCRdb stores just in-frame clones and leaves some out. The data show 30,000 to 45,000 clones, none appearing only once, with roughly 3% held by the ten largest. This clone has at least ten counts. The CDR3 extends 3 residues past the end of the read, so its final part is completed from the germline J gene. The CDR3 is 15 amino acids. Germline values: CDR1 SGDLS, CDR2 YYNGEE. V was clipped by 4 bases and J by 3 bases; unmatched bases: 3. This chain connects TRBV9 to TRBJ2-7; 14 nucleotides match TRBD2. Sequenced: peripheral blood mononuclear cells. The clonotype originates from a person aged 18 to 75 in good health. CDR3 amino acids: CASSTGTSGSYEQYF. CDR3 DNA (partial): TGTGCCAGCAGCACCGGGACTAGCGGGAGCTACGAG.